These 17 T cell receptor beta chains share one sample of origin, sequenced in a study of T cells in Graves' hyperthyroidism and ophthalmopathy. What was amplified from RNA transcripts were TCR beta CDR3 regions. HTBI primers were the set used in a first-round RT-PCR of the TCR CDR3. From the multiplex PCR reads, TCRdb called clonotypes with MiXCR, one entry per CDR3 protein. The table has about 600,000 distinct CDR3 sequences, about a sixth seen once. Sequenced: blood. All receptors derive from a woman between 40 and 55 years old with Graves' ophthalmopathy.

This clonotype was counted at least ten times. This chain links TRBV3-1 with TRBJ1-1; perhaps TRBD1 as D (5 bases). The CDR3 spans 14 residues. CDR1 LGHDT and CDR2 YNNKEL come from the germline V gene (reference sequence). V lost 4 bases and J lost 6, with 15 bases in between. The CDR3 protein is CASSLPGLGAEAFF. The DNA for the CDR3 is TGTGCCAGCAGCCTCCCAGGGTTGGGGGCTGAAGCTTTCTTT.

This clonotype was seen many times. V and J are TRBV3-1 and TRBJ2-1; D might be TRBD2 (6 bases). V lost 1 base, J lost 6 bases, and 10 bases lay in between. Looked up from germline, CDR1 is LGHDT and CDR2 is YNNKEL (reference sequence). This CDR3 region has 14 residues. Written as DNA, the CDR3 is TGTGCCAGCAGCCAAGGACTAGTATCCAATGAGCAGTTCTTC. Translated: CASSQGLVSNEQFF.

This clonotype was seen many times. J is TRBJ2-5 and V is TRBV11-2, with 9 bases lining up with TRBD2. V gave up 5 bases and J gave up 3 bases; unmatched junction bases: 4. Germline-derived CDR1 and CDR2 are SGHAT and FQNNGV. This CDR3 spans 14 amino acids. The CDR3 spells CASSLGTSKETQYF. For the CDR3, the DNA is TGTGCCAGCAGCCTTGGGACTAGCAAAGAGACCCAGTACTTC.

This clonotype showed up many times. J is TRBJ2-1 and V is TRBV20-1; 9 nucleotides line up with TRBD2. The germline CDR1 and CDR2 sequences are DFQATT and SNEGSKA (reference sequence). The CDR3 spans 13 residues. V dropped 6 bases and J dropped 7; count of bases not matched to a gene: 7. The DNA of the CDR3 is TGCAGTGCCTCGGCGGGAGGGGTTAATGAGCAGTTCTTC. Its translation: CSASAGGVNEQFF.

As regards this clonotype: This may be a read error, as it is one base from a much larger clone. This CDR3 reads CASSLEFSGNEQYF. The CDR3 region has the DNA TGTGCCAGCAGCTTAGAATTTTCAGGAAATGAGCAGTACTTC. V usage is TRBV11-2 and J usage is TRBJ2-1; D call uncertain. Matching the DNA end better, TRBJ2-7 makes the J call doubtful. CDR3 length: 14 amino acids. The germline CDR1 and CDR2 sequences are SGHAT and FQNNGV.

This rearrangement joins TRBV27 to TRBJ2-7; 8 nucleotides line up with TRBD2. Per germline, CDR1 MNHEY and CDR2 SMNVEV (reference sequence). V was clipped by 4 bases and J by 3 bases; unmatched bases: 8. CDR3 size: 15 residues. CDR3 region: CASSSSSGWVYEQYF. CDR3 nucleotide sequence: TGTGCCAGCAGTTCTTCTAGCGGGTGGGTCTACGAGCAGTACTTC.

In this sample, this clonotype turned up many times. The CDR3 DNA is TGTGCCAGCAGCCTTAGCGGGGCCTACAATGAGCAGTTCTTC. Residues: CASSLSGAYNEQFF. The V call is TRBV11-2, the J call TRBJ2-1, with 8 bases that match TRBD2. This CDR3 comprises 14 residues. Germline V gene lookup returns CDR1 SGHAT and CDR2 FQNNGV. J gave up 2 bases and V 5 bases, and 2 bases lay outside the gene matches.

This chain links TRBV20-1 with TRBJ1-6; no clear D gene. Germline V gene sequence: CDR1 DFQATT, CDR2 SNEGSKA (reference sequence). Trimming took 3 bases from V and 8 from J, leaving 5 bases between them. The CDR3 runs 11 residues. This CDR3 reads CSARGDSPLHF. Written as DNA, the CDR3 is TGCAGTGCTAGGGGTGATTCACCCCTCCACTTT.

This clonotype was seen only a few times. The V call is TRBV4-2, the J call TRBJ2-3; TRBD2 is a possible D gene (7 bases). Trimming removed 0 bases at V and 6 bases at J, with 16 bases between. Germline V gene lookup returns CDR1 LGHNA and CDR2 YNFKEQ. The CDR3 runs 16 residues. The CDR3 coding sequence is TGTGCCAGCAGCCAAGAGGGAGGGGGGATCAAGGATACGCAGTATTTT. It is translated as CASSQEGGGIKDTQYF.

The chain recombines TRBV20-1 with TRBJ1-2, with 8 nucleotides matching TRBD1. CDR1 and CDR2 (germline): DFQATT, SNEGSKA (reference sequence). V was clipped by 2 bases and J by 8 bases; unmatched bases: 7. This CDR3 spans 13 amino acids. For the CDR3, the DNA is TGCAGTGCTAGATTAACAGGGGGTCAAGGCTACACCTTC. This codes for CSARLTGGQGYTF.

A word on this clonotype: A much larger clone differs by one base, so this may be a read error. V is TRBV11-2 and J is TRBJ1-6; no reliable D call. Trimming stripped 1 base from V and 7 bases from J, with 23 bases between. Looked up from germline, CDR1 is SGHAT and CDR2 is FQNNGV. The CDR3 is 19 amino acids. In DNA, the CDR3 is TGTGCCAGCAGCTTAGGTATCCCCTTGACTAGGAAGAAGAATTCACCCCTCCACTTT. Amino acids: CASSLGIPLTRKKNSPLHF.

V and J are TRBV5-6 and TRBJ1-2, with no clear D. The CDR3 has 13 residues. Trimming removed 4 bases from V and 7 bases from J, with 14 bases in between. Germline V lookup: CDR1 SGHDT, CDR2 YYEEEE. CDR3 loop: CASSLLVGAGYTF. CDR3 sequence (DNA): TGTGCCAGCAGCCTATTAGTGGGAGCTGGCTACACCTTC. Drawing the rest from reference TRBV5-6 and TRBJ1-2, the complete variable domain is DAGVTQSPTHLIKTRGQQVTLRCSPKSGHDTVSWYQQALGQGPQFIFQYYEEEERQRGNFPDRFSGHQFPNYSSELNVNALLLGDSALYLCASSLLVGAGYTFGSGTRLTVV.

This rearrangement joins TRBV5-4 to TRBJ2-5; 8 bases agree with TRBD2. The CDR3 covers 14 residues. V lost 2 bases to trimming and J lost 5 bases; unmatched junction nucleotides: 5. Germline CDR1 and CDR2: SGHNT and YYREEE (reference sequence). The CDR3: CASSFGGLEETQYF. The CDR3 DNA is TGTGCCAGCAGCTTTGGGGGACTAGAGGAGACCCAGTACTTC.

Points on this clonotype: This may stem from a read error, because a much larger clone lies one nucleotide away. The rearrangement joins TRBV6-1 to TRBJ2-1, with a possible D match to TRBD2 (6 bases). The ends were cut back, 6 bases at V and 8 bases at J, with 17 bases in the middle. Germline V gene sequence: CDR1 MNHNS, CDR2 SASEGT. The CDR3 runs to 14 residues. The DNA for the CDR3 is TGTGCCAGCAGGGTGGGGGGACGGGGAGATGAGCAGTTCTTC. As protein: CASRVGGRGDEQFF.

The chain recombines TRBV6-1 with TRBJ2-1; 10 bases are shared with TRBD1. The trim removed 6 bases at V and 4 bases at J, leaving 6 bases unmatched. CDR1 MNHNS and CDR2 SASEGT come from the germline V gene. The CDR3 totals 15 residues. The DNA of the CDR3 is TGTGCCAGCAGGCGGGACAGGGGTTCATACAATGAGCAGTTCTTC. It specifies CASRRDRGSYNEQFF.

The chain employs TRBV5-6 and TRBJ2-5; no definite D call. V lost 5 bases and J lost 3, with 11 bases in between. Germline CDR1 SGHDT, CDR2 YYEEEE. This CDR3 spans 13 amino acids. The CDR3 loop is CASSKGLEETQYF. The CDR3, as DNA: TGTGCCAGCAGTAAGGGCCTCGAAGAGACCCAGTACTTC.

The table lists this clonotype with many counts. The chain recombines TRBV5-1 with TRBJ2-1; TRBD1 aligns across 7 bases. The germline V gene encodes CDR1 SGHRS and CDR2 YFSETQ. The junction had 6 bases not matched to a gene; V was cut back by 0 bases and J by 0 bases. The CDR3 is 17 amino acids. The CDR3 nucleotides read TGCGCCAGCAGCTTGGTTGTGACAGGGAGCTCCTACAATGAGCAGTTCTTC. Protein product: CASSLVVTGSSYNEQFF.